One T cell receptor beta chain is described in this entry. Its antigen is currently not known. Per-base qualities were not stored, and no clone one base away is much larger. The source of the sample is a study of cytomegalovirus exposure and HLA in healthy donors (dated by TCRdb to the late 2010s). Study-wide context: In an earlier analysis of several hundred of the donors, 250 to 350 Gb of sequence data and about 110 million unique TCR beta sequences from some 170 million T cells were reported. Five DR-DQ haplotypes were treated as single units for association and clustering because of strong linkage in the cohort. An early release covering 550 to 700 HLA-typed donors comprised approximately 290 gigabases of sequencing data and 85 million to 100 million unique TCR sequences. A later analysis re-examined previously published TCR beta repertoires from about 670 donors and added high-resolution HLA genotyping to investigate patterns of TCR occurrence. Across 300 to 400 genotyped donors of the cohort, an average of about 200,000 unique TCR beta nucleotide sequences per donor were sequenced, and 15% to 20% of those sequences were non-productive. The aim of the study was to test whether cataloging public T cell receptors could identify signatures of past pathogen exposure. Along with the roughly 710-subject first cohort, a separate validation cohort of 120 different subjects was used. The T cell repertoires of 550 to 850 subjects were profiled by immunosequencing and related to cytomegalovirus serostatus. Rather than drawing on any new phenotypic data, the later analysis identified candidate immune exposures from TCR beta sequences and the way those sequences occurred across donors. Of the roughly 390 genotyped donors, roughly 85% fell in the genetic ancestry cluster associated with self-reported Caucasian donors. Typing coverage varied by locus: about 620-630 donors for A, B, C, DRB1 and DQB1; roughly 500 for DQA1; around 610 for DPA1; roughly 470 for DPB1. To predict cytomegalovirus infection status, the study brought together high-throughput TCR immunosequencing, statistical association of individual TCRs with disease status, and machine learning. To decide whether each TCR beta V gene segment behaved as functional or pseudogenic, an earlier analysis of approximately 620 of the donors relied on high-throughput TCR beta sequencing. Every discovery cohort repertoire had been produced on one sequencing platform. HLA typing included class I and class II loci at four-digit resolution. Donor age, sex, ethnicity and CMV serostatus were collected together with the repertoire data. Genome-wide SNP genotypes for about 60% of the roughly 670 donors were used in a later genetic analysis, which treated that subset as a discovery cohort. The full study reports these points: Broadly in line with IMGT annotations, most TCR beta V segments showed up in productive rearrangements about 90% or about 30% of the time in an earlier analysis of 587 of the donors. Immune exposure information for the cohort was limited to CMV serostatus. In this cohort, only TCR beta chains were sequenced, and detectable features were limited by the absence of alpha or paired-chain data. A cluster of highly shared sequence variants was judged likely to be a technical artifact of the sequencing pipeline. In vitro tests confirmed that a few of the cytomegalovirus-associated TCR beta chains recognize cytomegalovirus antigens. In a later analysis, more than 15,000 TCR beta sequences were associated with specific HLA alleles at a false discovery rate of 0.05. V-gene and J-gene trimming of TCR beta chains was associated with a missense DCLRE1C variant in a later genetic analysis, and the association was replicated in an independent cohort. The presence/absence analyses assumed that sequencing depth was roughly uniform across donors, and that assumption may not be true. Compared with the 666-donor mean, donors in an Asian-associated ancestry cluster had fewer N-insertions in productive TCRs, according to a later genetic analysis. A further reported finding was that TCR beta sequences accurately predicted the HLA-A and HLA-B alleles for most subjects in the first cohort. Linkage disequilibrium might explain the correlated functional status among segregating V segments, but an unknown experimental factor could not be excluded. Several of the top co-occurrence clusters appeared to be linked to parvovirus B19, influenza, CMV and Epstein-Barr virus, according to a later analysis. The study gave a list of 150 to 200 TCR beta chains associated with cytomegalovirus. In a later analysis, HLA-associated TCR beta chains were found to be more clonally expanded and to have lower generation probabilities than equally common non-associated chains. HLA typing was unavailable for some donors at each locus, so association tests used only the typed subset. It was suggested by the authors that the approach could potentially be generalized to other disease states and immunological phenotypes. Most TCR sequences were seen in very few donors, while some public TCRs were found in many individuals. Most CMV-associated TCR beta chains appeared to be HLA-restricted in a later analysis, and the HLA associations seemed to be driven largely by CMV exposure. The classifier was reported to diagnose cytomegalovirus status with high specificity and sensitivity in both the original cohort and the validation cohort. The 87-base-pair reads could not distinguish some IMGT-functional V segments, including TRBV6-2 and TRBV6-3, so those segments were excluded. When HLA alleles, especially DR and DQ, strongly co-occurred, attributing TCR associations to individual alleles was difficult. About 15 rarely observed V segments, including chromosome 9 orphons, were excluded from the earlier analysis of approximately 500 of the donors because counts were too low. In a later analysis, the rate of TCR association differed among HLA loci, with DRB1 alleles having the most associated TCRs and HLA-C alleles having the fewest.

Libraries were made using the immunoSEQ multiplex PCR assay. For the multiplex PCR, a mixture combining 60 forward primers for TCR Vbeta segments and 13 reverse primers for TCR Jbeta segments was used. Amplification of the CDR3 region of rearranged TCR beta genes was performed with a multiplex PCR assay on genomic DNA. Amplified TCR beta libraries were sequenced as 87-base-pair reads on the Illumina HiSeq System. In the source study's methods: A later analysis counted some 74 million unique TCR beta chains across the 550 to 800 repertoires, and some 11 million of these chains were shared by at least two donors. Raw reads were error-corrected and collapsed into unique sequences with a nearest-neighbor algorithm that merged closely related sequences to remove PCR and sequencing errors. CDR3 sequences were aligned to IMGT reference sequences to assign V, D and J gene segments. Each retained sequence needed at least a six-nucleotide match to both a V gene segment and a J gene segment. A rearrangement was called productive if the CDR3 had no stop codons and remained in frame with V and J, and every other rearrangement was called non-productive. Following IMGT convention, CDR3 was defined as the stretch from the second conserved V-encoded cysteine up to the conserved J-encoded phenylalanine. The earlier analysis of about 570 of the donors excluded any sequence lacking an unambiguous match to a single V gene segment. In an earlier analysis of roughly 600 of the donors, a V segment was called functional when productive rearrangements were above 56.7%, and segregating when the standard deviation between donors exceeded 5%. A statistical classification framework was built to diagnose cytomegalovirus status from the catalog of TCR beta chain sequences. V and J gene assignment, in a later analysis, came from comparing TCR nucleotide sequences with IMGT/GENE-DB human TR gene sequences. Using the TCRdist pipeline, a later analysis assigned CDR3 sequences along with most-parsimonious VDJ recombination scenarios. In a later analysis, each TCR beta chain was defined by its CDR3 amino acid sequence together with its V-gene family, and reads lacking a unique V-gene family were excluded. As a way to deal with suspected cross-contamination and a sequencing artifact, a later analysis dropped 450 to 600 nucleotide sequences that were highly shared and had low generation probability. In a later analysis, a clonal expansion index for each public chain was calculated from normalized within-repertoire ranks of inferred template counts. In a later analysis, generation probabilities were computed with a VDJ recombination model fitted to out-of-frame rearrangements, and the resulting probabilities were checked against IGoR. Hypergeometric tests were used in a later analysis to score TCR-TCR, TCR-HLA and TCR-CMV co-occurrence, with a repertoire-size bias correction applied to the TCR pairs. In a later analysis, false discovery rates were estimated by permuting HLA or CMV assignments 20 times. In a later analysis, co-occurring TCRs were grouped with DBSCAN, and TCRdist sequence similarity was added when clustering was performed within HLA-allele-positive subsets. Repertoires with fewer than 30,000 or more than 120,000 public chains were left out of co-occurrence clustering, as were five repertoires with anomalous nucleotide sharing. TCRdb retrieved this table from immuneACCESS and kept in-frame rearrangements only. Not all clones are present; in checked studies, unresolved V genes account for under half, and no reason is known for the remainder. For V, J and clone size, that table is used; D and trimming come from the DNA. This sample lists 150,000 to 200,000 clones; more than 60% were detected once. The ten largest account for approximately 11% of the sample.

Reading the germline V gene gives CDR1 SNHLY and CDR2 FYNNEI. Trimming accounts for 8 bases at V and 0 bases at J, while the number of junction bases matched to no gene is 7. From the cysteine through the phenylalanine, the CDR3 covers 14 amino acids. The read is trimmed to its CDR3 DNA, 42 bases read in frame from base 1. The cohort was made up of 666 healthy bone marrow donors. All cohort members were sampled while nominally healthy, although unrecorded immune exposures were likely present. The donor was CMV seropositive and was included in the group of 250 to 300 seropositive cohort members. A peripheral blood sample was provided by each donor, and peripheral blood mononuclear cells were used for TCR beta sequencing. The Qiagen DNeasy Blood Extraction Kit was used to extract genomic DNA from the blood cell samples.

The clonotype was recovered from a man aged 18 to 30 in good health and CMV-seropositive. Input material: PBMCs. The chain is encoded by TRBV2 joined to TRBJ2-7; 7 middle bases align to TRBD1. The CDR3 is CASRTDRSSYEQYF. The bases are TGTGCCAGCCGTACGGACAGGAGCTCCTACGAGCAGTACTTC.